This T cell receptor beta chain was recorded in a study of Ad26.COV2.S vaccination and SARS-CoV-2 variants (dated by TCRdb to 2020 to 2022). With regard to the full study: Vaccine-arm donors were drawn from COV1001, a multicentre, randomized, double-blind, placebo-controlled phase I-IIa trial of Ad26.COV2.S in healthy adults. Ad26.COV2.S was administered intramuscularly at 5 x 10^10 or 1 x 10^11 viral particles, either as a single shot or as two shots given 56 days apart. TCRbeta repertoire sequencing was used to assess the specificity and breadth of SARS-CoV-2-reactive T cell receptors after Ad26.COV2.S vaccination. The TCR-sequenced set comprised around 30 samples: roughly 19 Ad26.COV2.S vaccine recipients, 5 placebo recipients and 8 SARS-CoV-2 convalescent individuals. Trial participants were randomized into five groups of five: low-dose or high-dose Ad26.COV2.S given once or twice, or placebo on both occasions. Blinding of investigators to trial group allocation was maintained during experiments and outcome assessment.

What the treatment or condition label conveys for this sample: some 20 received Ad26.COV2.S at low or high dose, single or two shots; 5 received placebo; per-sample allocation not given. For vaccine and placebo recipients, repertoires were sequenced using samples collected on day 63 after the first injection. Between 29 July and 7 August 2020, Cohort 1b enrolled some 25 adults aged 18-55 years at one site in Boston, USA. As a vaccine, Ad26.COV2.S was a replication-incompetent adenovirus type 26 vector that expressed a prefusion-stabilized SARS-CoV-2 spike protein derived from the original Wuhan strain. The germline V gene sets CDR1 to SGHVS and CDR2 to FNYEAQ. The CDR3, from cysteine to phenylalanine, totals 18 residues. Only the CDR3 portion is preserved as DNA: 54 bases, with reading frame beginning at the first base. Germline trimming: 5 bases from V, 2 bases from J; junction bases outside gene matches: 10.

A word on this clone: It lacks a known antigen. Per-nucleotide qualities are absent, and no much larger clonotype sits a single base away.

TCRbeta CDR3 regions were sequenced with the immunoSEQ Assay. After extraction, genomic DNA underwent amplification by bias-controlled multiplex PCR, followed by high-throughput sequencing. The published analysis was carried out like this. To quantify the absolute abundance of every unique TCRbeta CDR3 region, sequences were collapsed and filtered. Usable DNA was measured by amplifying reference genes present in all nucleated cells, and TCRbeta template counts were normalized to that usable DNA to estimate T cell fraction. Repertoire TCRs were annotated as SARS-CoV-2-specific when V gene, CDR3 amino acid sequence and J gene were exactly matched to a known reactive TCR set. The reference SARS-CoV-2 TCR set was derived from MIRA and filtered for enrichment in COVID-19-positive ImmuneCODE repertoires, a step that removed public or cross-reactive TCRs. Based on the MIRA antigens, annotated TCRs were further analysed at the level of specific ORF or position within ORF. Breadth was defined as annotated unique rearrangements over total unique productive rearrangements; depth was the summed frequency of those rearrangements. Group comparisons of TCR breadth used two-sided Wilcoxon rank-sum tests. Drawn from immuneACCESS, this table holds only the in-frame rearrangements with V and J called that TCRdb kept. Clones are partly lost; checked studies trace under half to an unresolved V gene and leave the rest unexplained. The V and J calls and the clone size are those of that table, but D and trimming were determined from the DNA. The sample table records over 400,000 clones; roughly nine tenths of these occur just once. About 2.4% of the sample lies in the top ten.

The research as a whole found: Compared with placebo recipients, Ad26.COV2.S recipients showed higher spike-specific TCR breadth (P = 0.0014). The authors noted that total T cell responses may have been underestimated by the TCR breadth and depth analyses. Comparing responses between vaccine doses or regimens was not something the study was powered to do. Substantial breadth of spike-specific CD8+ and CD4+ T cell responses was reported after vaccination. Comparable non-spike TCR breadth was observed between vaccine and placebo recipients, consistent with only spike being contained in the vaccine.

The rearrangement joined TRBV7-6 to TRBJ2-1; 12 bases in between match TRBD2. This receptor was obtained from a person between 18 and 65 years old who received the Ad26.COV2.S COVID-19 vaccine or a placebo. This specimen consisted of peripheral blood, obtained in a trial of Ad26.COV2.S vaccine versus placebo. The DNA is TGTGCCAGCAGCCCAAACGTACTAGCGGGGGGCCCCTACAATGAGCAGTTCTTC. It encodes CASSPNVLAGGPYNEQFF. Reference TRBV7-6 and TRBJ2-1 genes cover what lies past the CDR3, so the full variable domain is GAGVSQSPRYKVTKRGQDVALRCDPISGHVSLYWYRQALGQGPEFLTYFNYEAQQDKSGLPNDRFSAERPEGSISTLTIQRTEQRDSAMYRCASSPNVLAGGPYNEQFFGPGTRLTVL.